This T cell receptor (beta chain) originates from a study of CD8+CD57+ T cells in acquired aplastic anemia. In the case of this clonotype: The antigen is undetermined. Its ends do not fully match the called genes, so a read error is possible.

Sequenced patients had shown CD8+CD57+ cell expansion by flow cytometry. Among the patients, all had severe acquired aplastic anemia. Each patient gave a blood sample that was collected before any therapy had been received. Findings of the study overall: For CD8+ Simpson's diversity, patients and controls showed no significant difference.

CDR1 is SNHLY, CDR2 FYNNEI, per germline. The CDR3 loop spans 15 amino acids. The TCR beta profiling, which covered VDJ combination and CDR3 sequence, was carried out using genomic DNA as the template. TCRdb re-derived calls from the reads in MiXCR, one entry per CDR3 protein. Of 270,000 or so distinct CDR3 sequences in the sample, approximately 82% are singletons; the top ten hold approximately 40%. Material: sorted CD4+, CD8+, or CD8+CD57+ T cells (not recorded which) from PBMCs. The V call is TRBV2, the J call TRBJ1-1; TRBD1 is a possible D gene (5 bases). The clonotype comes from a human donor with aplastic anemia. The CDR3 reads CASSLGLTGTDEDYF. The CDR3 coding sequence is TGTGCCAGCAGCTTAGGTCTAACAGGAACAGATGAAGATTATTTT. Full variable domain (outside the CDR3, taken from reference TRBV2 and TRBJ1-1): EPEVTQTPSHQVTQMGQEVILRCVPISNHLYFYWYRQILGQKVEFLVSFYNNEISEKSEIFDDQFSVERPDGSNFTLKIRSTKLEDSAMYFCASSLGLTGTDEDYFGQGTRLTVV.